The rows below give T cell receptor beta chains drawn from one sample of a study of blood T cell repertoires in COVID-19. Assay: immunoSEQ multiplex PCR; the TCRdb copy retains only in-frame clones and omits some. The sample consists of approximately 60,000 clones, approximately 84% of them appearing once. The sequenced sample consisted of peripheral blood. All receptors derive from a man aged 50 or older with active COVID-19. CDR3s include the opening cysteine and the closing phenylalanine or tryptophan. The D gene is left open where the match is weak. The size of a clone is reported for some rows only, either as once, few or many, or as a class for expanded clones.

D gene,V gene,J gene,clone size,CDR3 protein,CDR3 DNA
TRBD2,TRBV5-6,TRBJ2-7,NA,CASSPWVGLAGGEQYF,TGTGCCAGCAGCCCCTGGGTGGGGTTAGCGGGCGGCGAGCAGTACTTC
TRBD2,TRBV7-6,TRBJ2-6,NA,CASSLEGGFGANVLTF,TGTGCCAGCAGCTTAGAGGGAGGGTTTGGGGCCAACGTCCTGACTTTC
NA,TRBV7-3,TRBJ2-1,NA,CASSLSGEQFF,TGTGCCAGCAGCCTATCGGGTGAGCAGTTCTTC
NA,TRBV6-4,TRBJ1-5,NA,CASSTPRGTGAPSNQPQHF,TGTGCCAGCAGTACCCCTAGAGGAACGGGTGCTCCTAGCAATCAGCCCCAGCATTTT
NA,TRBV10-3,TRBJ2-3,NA,CAIKRLGTDTQYF,TGTGCCATCAAAAGACTAGGCACAGATACGCAGTATTTT
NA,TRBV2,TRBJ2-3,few,CATRGAPSPDTQYF,TGTGCCACCCGAGGTGCACCATCCCCAGATACGCAGTATTTT
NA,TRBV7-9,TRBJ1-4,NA,CASSSRVRETNEKLFF,TGTGCCAGCAGCTCCAGAGTGAGGGAGACTAATGAAAAACTGTTTTTT
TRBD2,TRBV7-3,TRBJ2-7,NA,CASSAGEEQYF,TGTGCCAGCTCTGCGGGAGAGGAGCAGTACTTC
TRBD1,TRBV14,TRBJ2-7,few,CASSSYRGDSYEQYF,TGTGCCAGCAGCTCCTACAGGGGGGACTCCTACGAGCAGTACTTC
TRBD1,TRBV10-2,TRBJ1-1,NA,CASTAPRTGNTEAFF,TGCGCCAGCACCGCCCCCCGGACAGGTAACACTGAAGCTTTCTTT
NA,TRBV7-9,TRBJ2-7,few,CASSLGRQNSFPWEQYF,TGTGCCAGCAGCTTAGGACGACAGAATTCATTCCCGTGGGAGCAGTACTTC
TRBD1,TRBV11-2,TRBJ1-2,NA,CASSPQLTGQKNYGYTF,TGTGCCAGCAGCCCCCAACTGACGGGACAGAAAAACTATGGCTACACCTTC
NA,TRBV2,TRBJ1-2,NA,CASLGGNYGYTF,TGTGCCAGTTTGGGGGGTAACTATGGCTACACCTTC
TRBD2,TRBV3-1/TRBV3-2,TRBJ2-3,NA,CASSPLGTSGRTDTQYF,TGTGCCAGCAGCCCCCTTGGGACTAGCGGGCGCACAGATACGCAGTATTTT
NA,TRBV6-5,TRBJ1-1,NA,CASAGTPHTEAFF,TGTGCCAGCGCAGGGACACCACACACTGAAGCTTTCTTT
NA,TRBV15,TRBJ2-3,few,CATSKTLGTDTQYF,TGTGCCACCAGCAAGACTCTGGGCACAGATACGCAGTATTTT
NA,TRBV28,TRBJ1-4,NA,CASEGPEGANEKLFF,TGTGCCAGCGAGGGCCCGGAGGGAGCTAATGAAAAACTGTTTTTT
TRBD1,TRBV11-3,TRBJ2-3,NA,CASSSGGDTQYF,TGTGCCAGCAGCTCAGGGGGTGATACGCAGTATTTT
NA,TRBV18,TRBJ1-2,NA,CASSRDTDYGYTF,TGTGCCAGCTCACGGGACACCGACTATGGCTACACCTTC
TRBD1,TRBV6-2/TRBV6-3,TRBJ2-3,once,CASSWTGAADTQYF,TGTGCCAGCAGTTGGACAGGGGCCGCAGATACGCAGTATTTT
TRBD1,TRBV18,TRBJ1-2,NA,CASSQTGTGFYGYTF,TGTGCCAGCTCACAGACCGGGACAGGGTTCTATGGCTACACCTTC
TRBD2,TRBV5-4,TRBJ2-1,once,CASSPRVAGGSYNEQFF,TGTGCCAGCAGCCCACGTGTAGCGGGGGGCTCCTACAATGAGCAGTTCTTC
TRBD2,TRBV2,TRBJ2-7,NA,CASRATSGSYEQYF,TGTGCCAGCAGGGCGACTAGCGGTTCCTACGAGCAGTACTTC
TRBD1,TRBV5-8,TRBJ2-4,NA,CASSLNRGTLAKNIQYF,TGTGCCAGCAGCTTAAACAGGGGGACTCTAGCCAAAAACATTCAGTACTTC
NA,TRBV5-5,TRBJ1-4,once,CASSLPWQTNEKLFF,TGTGCCAGCAGCCTTCCGTGGCAGACTAATGAAAAACTGTTTTTT
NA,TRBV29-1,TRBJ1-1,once,CSVDRLVPGRGAFF,TGCAGCGTTGACCGACTGGTGCCTGGCCGAGGAGCTTTCTTT
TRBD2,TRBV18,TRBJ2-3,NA,CASSPIAGRIDTQYF,TGTGCCAGCTCACCAATAGCGGGACGTATAGATACGCAGTATTTT
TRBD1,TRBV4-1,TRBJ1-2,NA,CASSQPRDRTGYGYTF,TGCGCCAGCAGCCAACCCCGGGACAGGACTGGGTATGGCTACACCTTC
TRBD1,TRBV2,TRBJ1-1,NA,CASGTGVNTEAFF,TGTGCCAGCGGGACAGGGGTAAACACTGAAGCTTTCTTT
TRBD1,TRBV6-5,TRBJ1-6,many,CASGGTDNSPLHF,TGTGCCAGCGGAGGGACAGACAATTCACCCCTCCACTTT
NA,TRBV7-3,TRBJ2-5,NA,CASSLVAGEETQYF,TGTGCCAGCAGCTTAGTGGCAGGGGAAGAGACCCAGTACTTC
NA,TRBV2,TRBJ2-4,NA,CASIEEGESKNIQYF,TGTGCCAGCATCGAAGAGGGGGAGAGCAAAAACATTCAGTACTTC
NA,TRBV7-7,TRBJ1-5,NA,CASSLDNVGALNQPQHF,TGTGCTAGCAGCTTAGACAACGTGGGGGCCCTTAATCAGCCCCAGCATTTT
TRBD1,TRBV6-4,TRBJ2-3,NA,CASSPYRGRTDTQYF,TGTGCCAGCAGTCCCTACAGGGGCCGGACAGATACGCAGTATTTT
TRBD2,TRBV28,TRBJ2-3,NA,CASSSFSGGAHDTQYF,TGTGCCAGCAGTTCCTTTAGCGGGGGGGCACACGATACGCAGTATTTT
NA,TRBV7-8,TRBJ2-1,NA,CASSLTQGEQFF,TGTGCCAGCAGCTTAACCCAGGGGGAGCAGTTCTTC
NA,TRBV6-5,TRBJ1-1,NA,CASLGSQDTEAFF,TGTGCCAGCCTGGGGAGCCAGGACACTGAAGCTTTCTTT
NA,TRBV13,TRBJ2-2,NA,CASTPGNTGELFF,TGTGCCAGCACCCCCGGTAACACCGGGGAGCTGTTTTTT
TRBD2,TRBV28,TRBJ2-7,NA,CASSSSGTSEYEQYF,TGTGCCAGCAGTTCTTCCGGGACTAGCGAGTACGAGCAGTACTTC
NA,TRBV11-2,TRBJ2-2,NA,CASSLDRIADTGELFF,TGTGCCAGCAGCTTAGATCGGATAGCGGACACCGGGGAGCTGTTTTTT
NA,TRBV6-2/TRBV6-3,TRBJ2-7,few,CASSRGLEQYF,TGTGCCAGCAGTCGAGGACTAGAGCAGTACTTC
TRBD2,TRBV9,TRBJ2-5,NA,CASSVATRDAGGGRGTQYF,TGTGCCAGCAGCGTAGCTACTCGAGACGCGGGGGGCGGTAGGGGGACCCAGTACTTC
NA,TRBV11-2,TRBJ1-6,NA,CASSLRSSYNSPLHF,TGTGCCAGCAGCTTACGGAGCTCCTATAATTCACCCCTCCACTTT
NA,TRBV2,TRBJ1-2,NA,CASRRSGGNYGYTF,TGTGCCAGCAGAAGGTCGGGGGGCAACTATGGCTACACCTTC
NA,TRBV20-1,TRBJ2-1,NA,CSAPHNGEQFF,TGCAGTGCCCCTCATAACGGTGAGCAGTTCTTC
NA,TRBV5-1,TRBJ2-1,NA,CASSPEADFGQFF,TGCGCCAGCAGCCCCGAAGCAGACTTCGGGCAGTTCTTC
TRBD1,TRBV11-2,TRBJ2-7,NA,CASSLADRAEQYF,TGTGCCAGCAGCTTGGCGGACAGGGCGGAGCAGTACTTC
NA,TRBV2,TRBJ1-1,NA,CASSELRGGNTPTEAFF,TGTGCCAGCAGTGAATTGAGGGGAGGGAATACGCCTACTGAAGCTTTCTTT
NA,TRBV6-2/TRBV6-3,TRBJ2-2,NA,CASTPLPGELFF,TGTGCCAGCACCCCCCTCCCCGGGGAGCTGTTTTTT
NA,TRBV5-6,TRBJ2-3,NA,CASSLTFTDTQYF,TGTGCCAGCAGCTTGACTTTCACAGATACGCAGTATTTT
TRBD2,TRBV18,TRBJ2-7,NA,CASSPLAGGPHEQYF,TGTGCCAGCTCACCTCTAGCGGGGGGGCCGCACGAGCAGTACTTC
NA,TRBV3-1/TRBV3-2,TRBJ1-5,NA,CASSQDGRGYNQPQHF,TGTGCCAGCAGCCAAGATGGCAGGGGTTACAATCAGCCCCAGCATTTT
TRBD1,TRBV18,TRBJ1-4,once,CASSPGQGLATNEKLFF,TGTGCCAGCTCACCCGGACAGGGACTTGCAACTAATGAAAAACTGTTTTTT
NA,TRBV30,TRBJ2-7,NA,CAWSVTGKQYF,TGTGCCTGGAGTGTAACAGGCAAGCAGTACTTC
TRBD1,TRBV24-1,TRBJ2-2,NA,CATSDPRQGRGELFF,TGTGCCACCAGTGACCCAAGACAGGGTCGTGGGGAGCTGTTTTTT